The clone carrying this T cell receptor (beta chain) was picked up a small number of times. This PCR relied on a set of 60 Vbeta primers and 13 Jbeta primers. TCRdb's copy holds only in-frame clones and misses some; the assay was immunoSEQ multiplex PCR. The sample has 160,000 or so clones, roughly four fifths seen once; the top ten hold 2.5% to 3.5%. Donors had nominal health at sampling but likely had unrecorded immune exposures. These data are taken from a study of cytomegalovirus exposure and HLA in healthy donors. Germline CDR1 and CDR2: SEHNR and FQNEAQ (reference sequence). The CDR3 totals 15 residues. V gave up 5 bases and J gave up 3 bases; unmatched junction bases: 3.

This receptor was taken from a middle-aged woman in good health and CMV-seronegative. This sequence joins TRBV7-9 and TRBJ2-2; 10 bases fit TRBD1. The sequencing input was PBMCs. CDR3 in DNA: TGTGCCAGCAGCCCCGGGACAGGGGACACCGGGGAGCTGTTTTTT. Translation gives CASSPGTGDTGELFF.